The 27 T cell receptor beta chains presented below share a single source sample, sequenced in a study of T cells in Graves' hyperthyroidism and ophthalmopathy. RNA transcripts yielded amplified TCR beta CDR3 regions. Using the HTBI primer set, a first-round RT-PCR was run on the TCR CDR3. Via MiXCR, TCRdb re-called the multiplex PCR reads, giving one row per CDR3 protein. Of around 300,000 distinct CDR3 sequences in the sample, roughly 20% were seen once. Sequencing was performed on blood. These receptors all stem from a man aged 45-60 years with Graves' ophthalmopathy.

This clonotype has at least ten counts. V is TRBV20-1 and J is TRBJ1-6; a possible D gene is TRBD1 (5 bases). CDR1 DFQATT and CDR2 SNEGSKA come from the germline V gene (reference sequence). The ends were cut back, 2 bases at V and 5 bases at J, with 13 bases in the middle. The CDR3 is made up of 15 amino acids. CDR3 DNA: TGCAGTGCTAGACCCCGGGGCGAAGATAATTCACCCCTCCACTTT. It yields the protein CSARPRGEDNSPLHF.

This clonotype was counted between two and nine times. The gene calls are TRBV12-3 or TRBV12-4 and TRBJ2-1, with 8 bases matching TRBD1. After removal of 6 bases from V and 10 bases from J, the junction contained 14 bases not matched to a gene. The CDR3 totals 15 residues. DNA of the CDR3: TGTGCCAGCAGCCCGACAGGGGAAATGAAGTGGGAGCAGTTCTTC. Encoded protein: CASSPTGEMKWEQFF.

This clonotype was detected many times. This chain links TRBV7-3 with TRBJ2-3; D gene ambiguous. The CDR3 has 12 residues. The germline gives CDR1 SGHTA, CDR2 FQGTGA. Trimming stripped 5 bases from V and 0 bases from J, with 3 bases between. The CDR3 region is CASSGSTDTQYF. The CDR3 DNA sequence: TGTGCCAGCAGCGGGAGCACAGATACGCAGTATTTT.

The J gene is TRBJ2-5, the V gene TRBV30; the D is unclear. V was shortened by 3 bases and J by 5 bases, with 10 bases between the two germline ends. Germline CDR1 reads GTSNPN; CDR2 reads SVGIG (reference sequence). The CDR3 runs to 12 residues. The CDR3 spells CAWRRSTETQYF. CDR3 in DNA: TGTGCCTGGAGACGTTCTACGGAGACCCAGTACTTC.

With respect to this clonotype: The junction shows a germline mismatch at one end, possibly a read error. For the CDR3, the DNA is TGTGCCATCAGTGAGCCTGGTGCGACCCAGTACTTC. This codes for CAISEPGATQYF. The rearrangement joins TRBV6-1 to TRBJ2-5; no definite D call. Per the germline V gene, CDR1 is MNHNS and CDR2 is SASEGT. This CDR3 is 12 amino acids long.

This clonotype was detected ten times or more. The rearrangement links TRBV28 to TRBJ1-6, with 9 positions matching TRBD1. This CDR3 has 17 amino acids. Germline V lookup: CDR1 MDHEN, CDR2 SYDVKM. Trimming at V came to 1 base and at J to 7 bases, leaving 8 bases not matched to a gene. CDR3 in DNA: TGTGCCAGCAGTTTATTTACAGGGGGCGCGGACAATTCACCCCTCCACTTT. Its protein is CASSLFTGGADNSPLHF.

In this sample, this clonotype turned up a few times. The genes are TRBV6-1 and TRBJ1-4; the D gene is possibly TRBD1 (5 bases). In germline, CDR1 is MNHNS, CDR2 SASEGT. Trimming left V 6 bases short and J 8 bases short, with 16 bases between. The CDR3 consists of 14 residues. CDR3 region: CASRGVNLNEKLFF. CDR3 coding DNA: TGTGCCAGCAGGGGGGTCAATCTGAACGAAAAACTGTTTTTT.

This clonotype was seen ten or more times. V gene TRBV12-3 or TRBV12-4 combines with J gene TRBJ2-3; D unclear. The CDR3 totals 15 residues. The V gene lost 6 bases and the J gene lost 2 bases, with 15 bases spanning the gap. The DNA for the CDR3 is TGTGCCAGCAGCTCCCTCAAGGCTCCCACAGATACGCAGTATTTT. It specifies CASSSLKAPTDTQYF.

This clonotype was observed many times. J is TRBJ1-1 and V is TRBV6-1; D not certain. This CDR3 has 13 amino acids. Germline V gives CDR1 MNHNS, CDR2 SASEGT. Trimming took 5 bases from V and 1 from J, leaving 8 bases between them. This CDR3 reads CASSYTQNTEAFF. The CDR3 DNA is TGTGCCAGCAGTTATACCCAGAACACTGAAGCTTTCTTT.

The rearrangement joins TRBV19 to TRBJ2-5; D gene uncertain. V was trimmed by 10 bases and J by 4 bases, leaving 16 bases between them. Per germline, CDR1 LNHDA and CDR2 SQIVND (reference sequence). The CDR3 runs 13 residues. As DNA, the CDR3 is TGTGCCACGGCGGAGCAGACGAGAGAGACCCAGTACTTC. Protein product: CATAEQTRETQYF.

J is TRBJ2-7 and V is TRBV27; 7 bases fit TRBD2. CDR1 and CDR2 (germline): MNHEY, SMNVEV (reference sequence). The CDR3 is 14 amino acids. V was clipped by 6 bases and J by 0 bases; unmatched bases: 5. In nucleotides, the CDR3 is TGTGCCAGCAGCTCCTCGGGGGGCTCCTACGAGCAGTACTTC. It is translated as CASSSSGGSYEQYF.

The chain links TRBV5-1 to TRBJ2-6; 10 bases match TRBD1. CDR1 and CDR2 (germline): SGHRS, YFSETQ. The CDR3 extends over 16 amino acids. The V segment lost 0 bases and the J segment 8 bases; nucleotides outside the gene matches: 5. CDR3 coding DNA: TGCGCCAGCAGCTTGGGCCCGGGACAGGGGACCAACGTCCTGACTTTC. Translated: CASSLGPGQGTNVLTF.

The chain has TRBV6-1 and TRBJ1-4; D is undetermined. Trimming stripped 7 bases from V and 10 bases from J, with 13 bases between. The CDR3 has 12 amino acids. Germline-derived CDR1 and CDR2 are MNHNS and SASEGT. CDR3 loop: CASKAGLGKLFF. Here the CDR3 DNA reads TGTGCCAGCAAAGCAGGATTGGGAAAACTGTTTTTT.

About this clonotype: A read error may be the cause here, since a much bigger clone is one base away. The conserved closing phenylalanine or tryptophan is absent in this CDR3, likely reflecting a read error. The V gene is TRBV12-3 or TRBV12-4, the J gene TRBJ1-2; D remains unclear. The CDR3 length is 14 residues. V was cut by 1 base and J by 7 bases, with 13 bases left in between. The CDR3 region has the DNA TGTGCCAGCAGTTTAGGCACTCCTGGAGCTGGCTACACCCTC. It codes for CASSLGTPGAGYTL.

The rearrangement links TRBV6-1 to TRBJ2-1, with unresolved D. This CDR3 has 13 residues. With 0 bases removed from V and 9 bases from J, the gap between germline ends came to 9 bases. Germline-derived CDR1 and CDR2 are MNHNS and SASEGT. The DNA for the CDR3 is TGTGCCAGCAGTGAAGCCGTGCGTCCTGAGCAGTTCTTC. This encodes CASSEAVRPEQFF.

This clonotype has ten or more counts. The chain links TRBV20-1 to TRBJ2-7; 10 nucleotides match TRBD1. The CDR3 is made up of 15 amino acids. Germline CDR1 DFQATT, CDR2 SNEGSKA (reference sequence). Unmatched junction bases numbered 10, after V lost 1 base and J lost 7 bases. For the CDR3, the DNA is TGCAGTGCTAGAGTCACCGGGACAGGGGCGGGGGAGCAGTACTTC. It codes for CSARVTGTGAGEQYF.

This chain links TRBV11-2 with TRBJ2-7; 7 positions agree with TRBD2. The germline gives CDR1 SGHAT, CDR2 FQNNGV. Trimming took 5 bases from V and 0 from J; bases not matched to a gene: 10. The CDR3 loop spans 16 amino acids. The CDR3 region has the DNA TGTGCCAGCAGCCAAGAACCACTAGCGCTCTCCTACGAGCAGTACTTC. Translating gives CASSQEPLALSYEQYF.

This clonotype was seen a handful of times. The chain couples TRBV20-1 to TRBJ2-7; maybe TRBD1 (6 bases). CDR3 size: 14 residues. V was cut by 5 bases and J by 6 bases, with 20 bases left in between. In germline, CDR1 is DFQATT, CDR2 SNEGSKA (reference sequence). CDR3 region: CSARVGGVTREQYF. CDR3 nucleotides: TGCAGTGCTCGTGTAGGGGGAGTTACTCGCGAGCAGTACTTC.

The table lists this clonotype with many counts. The CDR3 DNA reads TGCGCCAGCAGCTTGTCCGGAAACAATCAGCCCCAGCATTTT. Translating it yields CASSLSGNNQPQHF. The chain carries TRBV5-1 and TRBJ1-5; D gene ambiguous. The CDR3 is made up of 14 amino acids. V gave up 1 base and J gave up 3 bases, with 8 bases separating them. The germline gives CDR1 SGHRS, CDR2 YFSETQ.

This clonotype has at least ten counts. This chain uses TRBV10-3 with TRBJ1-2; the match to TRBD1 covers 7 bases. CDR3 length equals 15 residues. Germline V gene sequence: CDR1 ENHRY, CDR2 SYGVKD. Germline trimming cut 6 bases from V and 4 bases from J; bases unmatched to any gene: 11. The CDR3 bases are TGTGCCATCAGAGTGACAGGGCTCCGTATCTATGGCTACACCTTC. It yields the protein CAIRVTGLRIYGYTF.

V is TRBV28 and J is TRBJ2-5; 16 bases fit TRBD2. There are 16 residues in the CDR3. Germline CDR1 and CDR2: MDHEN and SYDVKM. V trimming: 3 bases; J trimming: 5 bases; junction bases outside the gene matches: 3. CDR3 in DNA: TGTGCCAGCAGTTTTGGGACTAGCGGGAGGGGGGAGACCCAGTACTTC. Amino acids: CASSFGTSGRGETQYF.

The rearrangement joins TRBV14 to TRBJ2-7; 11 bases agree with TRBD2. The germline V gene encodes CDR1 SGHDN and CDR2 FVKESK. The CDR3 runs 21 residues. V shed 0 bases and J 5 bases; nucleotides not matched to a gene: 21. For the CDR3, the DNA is TGTGCCAGCAGCCAAGATCGAGGGGACAGAATTATAGCGGGAGGGTTGAACGAGCAGTACTTC. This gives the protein CASSQDRGDRIIAGGLNEQYF.

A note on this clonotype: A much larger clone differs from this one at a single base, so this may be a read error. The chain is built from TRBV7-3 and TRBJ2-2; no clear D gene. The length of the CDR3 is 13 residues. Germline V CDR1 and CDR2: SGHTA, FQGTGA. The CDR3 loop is CPSSLGWAGELFF. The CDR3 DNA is TGTCCCAGCAGCTTGGGCTGGGCCGGGGAGCTGTTTTTT.

CDR3 region: CASSLSRGDYGYTF. The DNA of the CDR3 is TGTGCCAGCAGCTTAAGTAGGGGCGACTATGGCTACACCTTC. J is TRBJ1-2 and V is TRBV11-2; perhaps TRBD1 as D (5 bases). The V end was cut by 2 bases, the J end by 3 bases, with 10 bases between. The germline gives CDR1 SGHAT, CDR2 FQNNGV. This CDR3 comprises 14 residues.

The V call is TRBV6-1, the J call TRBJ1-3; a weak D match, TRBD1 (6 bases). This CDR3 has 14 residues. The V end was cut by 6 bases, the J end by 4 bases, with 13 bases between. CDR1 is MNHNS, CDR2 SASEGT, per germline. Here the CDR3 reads CASRNRASGNTIYF. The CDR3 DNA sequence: TGTGCCAGCAGGAACAGGGCTTCAGGAAACACCATATATTTT.

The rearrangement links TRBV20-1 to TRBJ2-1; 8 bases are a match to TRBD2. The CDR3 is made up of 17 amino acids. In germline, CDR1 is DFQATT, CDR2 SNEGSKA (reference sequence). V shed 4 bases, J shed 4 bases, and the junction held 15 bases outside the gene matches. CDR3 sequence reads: CSATPKSLAVLYNEQFF. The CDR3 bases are TGCAGTGCTACCCCGAAATCACTAGCGGTTTTGTACAATGAGCAGTTCTTC.

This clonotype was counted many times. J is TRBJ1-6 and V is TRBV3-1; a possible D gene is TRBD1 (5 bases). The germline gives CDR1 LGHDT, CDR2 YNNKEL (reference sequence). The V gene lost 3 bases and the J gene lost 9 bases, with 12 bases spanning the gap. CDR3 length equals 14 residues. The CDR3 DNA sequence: TGTGCCAGCAGCCAGCGGGGGTCTGGTTCACCCCTCCACTTT. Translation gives CASSQRGSGSPLHF.